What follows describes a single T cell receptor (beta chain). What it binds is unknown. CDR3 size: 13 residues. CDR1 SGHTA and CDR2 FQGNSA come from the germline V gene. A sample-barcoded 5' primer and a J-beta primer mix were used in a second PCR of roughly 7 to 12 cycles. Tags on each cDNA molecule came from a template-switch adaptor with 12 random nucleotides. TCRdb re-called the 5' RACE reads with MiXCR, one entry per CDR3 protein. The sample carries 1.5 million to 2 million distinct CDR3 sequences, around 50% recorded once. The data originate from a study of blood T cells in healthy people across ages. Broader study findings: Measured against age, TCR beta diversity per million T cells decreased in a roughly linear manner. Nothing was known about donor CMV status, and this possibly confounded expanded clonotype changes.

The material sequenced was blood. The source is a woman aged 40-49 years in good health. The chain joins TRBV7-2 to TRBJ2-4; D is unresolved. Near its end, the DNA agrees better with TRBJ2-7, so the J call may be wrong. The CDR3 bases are TGTGCCAGCACCCCACTGGAACCCTACGAGCAGTACTTC. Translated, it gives CASTPLEPYEQYF.